The 20 T cell receptor beta chains below were found in one sample sequenced in a study of blood T cells in healthy people across ages. Through a sample-barcoded 5' primer and a J-beta primer mix, a second PCR was run for roughly 7 to 12 cycles. One entry per CDR3 protein results from TCRdb running MiXCR on the 5' RACE reads. Among 700,000 or so distinct CDR3 sequences, less than 45% were seen once, and the ten largest hold around 32%. The material sequenced was blood. These receptor sequences come from an elderly man in good health.

The CDR3 DNA reads TGCAGTGCTAGCCGGACAGGAATCTCTGGAAACACCATATATTTT. Its translation: CSASRTGISGNTIYF. The J gene is TRBJ1-3, the V gene TRBV20-1; 7 nucleotides align to TRBD1. The trim removed 3 bases at V and 0 bases at J, leaving 5 bases unmatched. This CDR3 has 15 amino acids. The V gene's germline CDR1 is DFQATT and CDR2 SNEGSKA (reference sequence).

This clonotype was found a few times. This chain joins TRBV7-2 and TRBJ1-2; D unresolved. Germline lookup yields CDR1 SGHTA and CDR2 FQGNSA. The CDR3 runs to 15 residues. Trimming stripped 5 bases from V and 0 bases from J, with 13 bases between. CDR3 in amino acids: CASSPRAATNYGYTF. DNA of the CDR3: TGTGCCAGCAGCCCCCGGGCAGCCACTAACTATGGCTACACCTTC.

Only a few counts were recorded for this clonotype. This chain connects TRBV2 to TRBJ2-1; the match to TRBD2 covers 8 bases. The CDR3 sequence is 16 residues long. Germline V CDR1 and CDR2: SNHLY, FYNNEI. With 0 bases clipped from V and 6 bases from J, the junction kept 7 bases outside the gene matches. In DNA, the CDR3 is TGTGCCAGCAGTGAAGCAAGGACTAGCCTATTCAATGAGCAGTTCTTC. Amino acid sequence: CASSEARTSLFNEQFF.

This clonotype was detected once. A much larger clone differs from this one at a single base, so this may be a read error. The chain carries TRBV5-1 and TRBJ2-3, with D unclear. Per germline, CDR1 SGHRS and CDR2 YFSETQ. The CDR3 loop spans 12 amino acids. CDR3 nucleotides: TGCGCCAGCAGCTTGGAAGCAGATGCGCAGTATTTT. Translation gives CASSLEADAQYF.

This clonotype has only a few counts. The J gene is TRBJ1-2, the V gene TRBV29-1; a possible D gene is TRBD1 (5 bases). Germline V CDR1 and CDR2: SQVTM, ANQGSEA. V lost 2 bases to trimming and J lost 4 bases, with 8 bases between them. There are 12 residues in the CDR3. In nucleotides, the CDR3 is TGCAGCGTTGAACAGGGAGCCTATGGCTACACCTTC. This gives the protein CSVEQGAYGYTF. Variable domain in full (rest from reference TRBV29-1 and TRBJ1-2): SAVISQKPSRDICQRGTSLTIQCQVDSQVTMMFWYRQQPGQSLTLIATANQGSEATYESGFVIDKFPISRPNLTFSTLTVSNMSPEDSSIYLCSVEQGAYGYTFGSGTRLTVV.

In its sample, this clonotype was seen a few times. V usage is TRBV6-5 and J usage is TRBJ2-5; perhaps TRBD1 as D (6 bases). The germline gives CDR1 MNHEY, CDR2 SVGAGI. The V and J ends lost 4 bases and 10 bases respectively, with 22 bases between them. The length of the CDR3 is 15 residues. The CDR3 sequence: CASSSTRQVPRGQYF. For the CDR3, the DNA is TGTGCCAGCAGTTCCACTCGACAGGTTCCCCGTGGCCAGTACTTC.

This clonotype appeared many times. The genes are TRBV2 and TRBJ2-3, with 7 bases lining up with TRBD1. The germline gives CDR1 SNHLY, CDR2 FYNNEI. V was clipped by 7 bases and J by 0 bases; unmatched bases: 1. The CDR3 consists of 13 residues. The CDR3 coding sequence is TGTGCCAGCACGGGACAGAGCACAGATACGCAGTATTTT. This sequence encodes CASTGQSTDTQYF.

This clonotype was seen ten or more times. V gene TRBV7-2 combines with J gene TRBJ2-6, with D uncertain. The germline V and J ends were trimmed by 5 bases and 0 bases, with 8 bases remaining between them. Looked up from germline, CDR1 is SGHTA and CDR2 is FQGNSA. The CDR3 consists of 15 residues. The CDR3 nucleotides are TGTGCCAGCAGCCCTCGGCGCTCTGGGGCCAACGTCCTGACTTTC. It is translated as CASSPRRSGANVLTF.

The rearrangement joins TRBV28 to TRBJ2-7, with D possibly matching TRBD1 (6 bases). The CDR3 has 12 residues. V shed 3 bases and J shed 7 bases, with 10 bases lying between them. Germline V gives CDR1 MDHEN, CDR2 SYDVKM. CDR3 loop: CASSFWGLEQYF. For the CDR3, the DNA is TGTGCCAGCAGTTTTTGGGGGCTAGAGCAGTACTTC.

The gene calls are TRBV7-2 and TRBJ2-2, with 9 bases lining up with TRBD2. The CDR3 totals 15 residues. Per the germline V gene, CDR1 is SGHTA and CDR2 is FQGNSA. The ends lost 2 bases at V and 6 bases at J; junction bases unmatched: 4. Written as DNA, the CDR3 is TGTGCCAGCAGCTTAAAAGCGGGGGGTCCCGGGGAGCTGTTTTTT. This sequence encodes CASSLKAGGPGELFF.

This chain links TRBV28 with TRBJ2-1; 8 positions match TRBD1. The DNA end is a closer match to TRBJ2-7, so the J assignment may be wrong. Germline CDR1 reads MDHEN; CDR2 reads SYDVKM. The CDR3 consists of 17 residues. CDR3 DNA sequence: TGTGCCAGCAGTCCCCGCAGGGGGCGCAAGAATAAGTACGAGCAGTACTTC. This gives the protein CASSPRRGRKNKYEQYF.

For this clonotype: Relative to the germline gene, one junction end is altered; a read error may explain this. The V and J genes are TRBV4-2 and TRBJ2-3; D is perhaps TRBD2 (7 bases). This CDR3 comprises 15 residues. Germline values: CDR1 LGHNA, CDR2 YNFKEQ. The CDR3 spells CAGSQFTGGADTQYF. Here the CDR3 DNA reads TGTGCCGGCAGCCAATTTACGGGGGGCGCAGATACGCAGTATTTT.

The rearrangement joins TRBV12-3 or TRBV12-4 to TRBJ2-5, with no clear D. V lost 4 bases and J lost 12, with 15 bases in between. This CDR3 contains 12 residues. The CDR3, as DNA: TGTGCCAGCAGTTATCCGGGCCGCGAGGAGTACTTC. Protein: CASSYPGREEYF.

This clonotype occurred a few times. This chain joins TRBV30 and TRBJ2-5; possibly TRBD2 for D (7 bases). CDR1 and CDR2 from the germline V gene are GTSNPN and SVGIG (reference sequence). With 1 base removed from V and 4 bases from J, the gap between germline ends came to 10 bases. The CDR3 loop spans 13 amino acids. The CDR3 DNA is TGTGCCTGGAGTGGGGGAGGGGGAGAGACCCAGTACTTC. Its translation is CAWSGGGGETQYF.

Turning to this clonotype: A much larger clone lies a single base off, so this may be a read error. The J gene is TRBJ2-5, the V gene TRBV2; D possibly corresponds to TRBD2 (5 bases). CDR3 size: 12 residues. Trimming shortened V by 3 bases and J by 13 bases, and 15 bases separated the two germline ends. Germline-derived CDR1 and CDR2 are SNHLY and FYNNEI. CDR3 loop: CASSDVAGGRYF. CDR3 in DNA: TGTGCCAGCAGTGATGTCGCGGGCGGTAGGTACTTC. Combining the CDR3 with reference TRBV2 and TRBJ2-5 gives the whole variable domain EPEVTQTPSHQVTQMGQEVILRCVPISNHLYFYWYRQILGQKVEFLVSFYNNEISEKSEIFDDQFSVERPDGSNFTLKIRSTKLEDSAMYFCASSDVAGGRYFGPGTRLLVL.

This rearrangement joins TRBV6-1 to TRBJ1-4, with 7 bases identical to TRBD1. The CDR3 has 15 amino acids. Unmatched junction bases numbered 7, after V lost 4 bases and J lost 5 bases. CDR1 and CDR2 (germline): MNHNS, SASEGT. CDR3 DNA sequence: TGTGCCAGCAGTGCGGGAGACAGGGACAATGAAAAACTGTTTTTT. As protein: CASSAGDRDNEKLFF.

This clonotype was picked up a small number of times. This chain connects TRBV6-2 or TRBV6-3 to TRBJ2-7, with 9 bases fitting TRBD1. J gave up 5 bases and V 7 bases, and 12 bases lay outside the gene matches. From germline, CDR1 is MNHEY and CDR2 SVGEGT. The CDR3 sequence is 15 residues long. Written as DNA, the CDR3 is TGTGCCAGCACCCGACGACAGGGGGATTTCGACGAGCAGTACTTC. Protein product: CASTRRQGDFDEQYF.

This clonotype has a count of ten or more. This chain uses TRBV10-3 with TRBJ2-7; TRBD1 is a possible D gene (5 bases). CDR1 and CDR2 from the germline V gene are ENHRY and SYGVKD. The CDR3 runs to 11 residues. Trimming took off 7 bases at V and 6 bases at J, with 10 bases between the two ends. CDR3 sequence: CAIMTRGEQYF. CDR3 bases: TGTGCCATCATGACAAGGGGCGAGCAGTACTTC.

The J gene is TRBJ2-7, the V gene TRBV23-1, with D perhaps TRBD1 (5 bases). The DNA matches TRBJ2-5 better at its end, which makes the J call doubtful. TRBV23-1 is given ORF status, its function remaining uncertain. The CDR3 contains 11 residues. CDR3 residues: CAVGRVETQYF. In nucleotides, the CDR3 is TGCGCAGTGGGCAGGGTTGAGACCCAGTACTTC.

This clonotype has a single count. The junction differs from germline at one of its ends, possibly a read error. This chain links TRBV11-3 with TRBJ2-1, with D perhaps TRBD2 (6 bases). The germline CDR1 and CDR2 sequences are SGHNT and YENEEA. CDR3 length equals 15 residues. In DNA form, the CDR3 reads TGTGCCAGCAGCCGCCGCGGGGTGAACTACAATGAACAGTTCTTC. It is translated as CASSRRGVNYNEQFF.